This TCR beta chain came from a study of graft-versus-host responses after intestinal transplantation. The wider study: Recipients had transplants, and these were multivisceral, liver-intestinal, or isolated intestinal. Uniformly, recipients were administered anti-thymocyte globulin induction with subsequent tacrolimus and steroids for approximately three years. Study results and limitations: GvH clones occurred in recipient marrow; some first appeared in ileum or blood. Peak GvH clone levels in circulation were associated with early post-transplant HvG declines.

Trimming took off 3 bases at V and 6 bases at J, with 10 bases between the two ends. CDR3 length equals 12 residues. Germline lookup yields CDR1 SGHRS and CDR2 YFSETQ. On this clone: Its antigen is unknown.

The table came from immunoSEQ multiplex PCR; TCRdb's copy has only in-frame clones and leaves some out. Here the sample spans about 110,000 clones, around nine tenths being singletons. Sequenced here: unstimulated CD4+ T cells sorted from spleen or lymph node cells, sampled before transplant. The chain combines TRBV5-1 with TRBJ2-7; maybe TRBD1 (5 bases). The TCR sequence derives from a human donor who was the organ donor for an intestinal transplant. CDR3 residues: CASSYNGAEQYF. CDR3 DNA sequence: TGCGCCAGCAGCTACAATGGGGCCGAGCAGTACTTC.